This T cell receptor beta chain came from a study of patients and donors after allogeneic stem cell transplantation (dated by TCRdb to the early 2020s). From the germline V gene (reference sequence), CDR1 is SEHNR and CDR2 is FQNEAQ. Including the terminal cysteine and phenylalanine, the CDR3 comprises 15 residues. Kept here is only the CDR3 DNA, which spans 45 bases and is read in frame from base 1. The V and J ends are trimmed by 2 bases and 4 bases, leaving 14 bases between them. This clonotype was seen only a few times. The specificity of this receptor is unknown. Base quality data are lacking; no much larger clone is found one base away. The library was built by means of RT-PCR. Reads for this sample came from a NextSeq 550. TCRdb redid the processing of the public reads, applying fastp at Q25 and MiXCR, and retained in-frame beta chains. Entries that share a CDR3 protein sequence are merged under the most common genes and DNA. This sample is represented by some 200,000 distinct CDR3 sequences; 41% of them were singletons. Clones ranked in the top ten supply 30% to 35% of the sample.

Recombination connected TRBV7-9 to TRBJ2-5; D gene: possibly TRBD1, on 5 matching bases. This sequence was found in a human donor who was either an allogeneic HSCT recipient or a stem cell or donor lymphocyte infusion donor (not recorded which). It is not recorded whose cells these are; they may come from a transplant donor. The sample comprised blood, either unsorted or a sorted T cell fraction (not recorded which). DNA sequence: TGTGCCAGCAGCTTAAGTATAGGGGCAGGAGAGACCCAGTACTTC. It codes for CASSLSIGAGETQYF.